The sequence of this TCR beta chain was determined in a study of cytomegalovirus exposure and HLA in healthy donors. Regarding this clone: Its specificity is not known.

General study findings and limits: A previous analysis found most TCR beta V segments productive roughly 87% or roughly 30% of the time. CMV antigen specificity of a few CMV-associated chains was confirmed in vitro. Across HLA loci, a later analysis found differing TCR association rates, with DRB1 most and HLA-C fewest. A later analysis linked a missense DCLRE1C variant to TCR beta V- and J-gene trimming.

The length of the CDR3 is 13 residues. Germline loops: CDR1 SGHRS, CDR2 YFSETQ. Trimming took 3 bases from V and 4 from J, leaving 11 bases between them. It was with 60 Vbeta and 13 Jbeta primers that the PCR ran. This table comes from immunoSEQ multiplex PCR, and its TCRdb copy is limited to in-frame clones, with some not included. This repertoire shows approximately 180,000 clones, about 80% found once; its top ten account for 0.85% to 1.4%. This TCR came from a woman in her forties in good health and CMV-seronegative. Sequencing was done on a sample of PBMCs. V gene TRBV5-1 combines with J gene TRBJ2-7; D gene ambiguous. Here the CDR3 DNA reads TGCGCCAGCAGCTCCCGTTACTCGTACGAGCAGTACTTC. This codes for CASSSRYSYEQYF. Looking up the rest from reference TRBV5-1 and TRBJ2-7 gives the full variable domain: KAGVTQTPRYLIKTRGQQVTLSCSPISGHRSVSWYQQTPGQGLQFLFEYFSETQRNKGNFPGRFSGRQFSNSRSEMNVSTLELGDSALYLCASSSRYSYEQYFGPGTRLTVT.